The 27 T cell receptor beta chains presented below share a single source sample, sequenced in a study of T cell responses to AZD1222 COVID-19 vaccine. The assay was immunoSEQ multiplex PCR, and TCRdb's table has in-frame clones only and misses some. The table has 110,000 or so clones, nearly 90% seen once; the top ten hold around 45%. Sequenced material: peripheral blood, taken 28 days after the second AZD1222 dose. The receptors originated from an adult who received the AZD1222 COVID-19 vaccine.

The chain employs TRBV3-1 (or the pseudogene TRBV3-2) and TRBJ1-6, with unresolved D. V was clipped by 0 bases and J by 7 bases, with 4 bases between them. Germline-derived CDR1 and CDR2 are LGHDT and YNNKEL (reference sequence). The CDR3 has 13 residues. CDR3 sequence: CASSQEGNSPLHF. Here the CDR3 DNA reads TGTGCCAGCAGCCAAGAGGGGAATTCACCCCTCCACTTT.

CDR3 amino acids: CASSFGASGKAQYF. The CDR3, as DNA: TGCGCCAGCAGCTTTGGGGCTAGCGGGAAGGCGCAGTATTTT. The V and J genes are TRBV5-1 and TRBJ2-3, with 9 nucleotides matching TRBD2. Germline CDR1 and CDR2: SGHRS and YFSETQ. Trimming cost V 2 bases and J 10 bases; bases outside gene matches: 8. The CDR3 extends over 14 amino acids.

The chain recombines TRBV7-6 with TRBJ2-7; 8 bases match TRBD2. The J segment lost 2 bases and the V segment lost 5 bases, leaving 5 bases of the junction unmatched. The CDR3 sequence is 14 residues long. Germline CDR1 reads SGHVS; CDR2 reads FNYEAQ. The CDR3: CASSPGGGAYEQYF. The DNA for the CDR3 is TGTGCCAGCAGCCCGGGGGGGGGAGCCTACGAGCAGTACTTC.

The chain uses TRBV5-1 and TRBJ2-3; D remains ambiguous. Germline assignment: CDR1 SGHRS and CDR2 YFSETQ. V shed 0 bases and J shed 0 bases, with 5 bases lying between them. CDR3 length equals 14 residues. CDR3 DNA sequence: TGCGCCAGCAGCTTGGGGACGAGCACAGATACGCAGTATTTT. This sequence encodes CASSLGTSTDTQYF.

CDR3: CAWTGGANVLTF. CDR3 DNA: TGTGCCTGGACGGGGGGGGCCAACGTCCTGACTTTC. V gene TRBV30 combines with J gene TRBJ2-6, with D possibly TRBD2 on 5 matching bases. Germline V gene data show CDR1 as GTSNPN and CDR2 as SVGIG (reference sequence). This CDR3 spans 12 amino acids. V was cut by 4 bases and J by 4 bases, with 5 bases left in between.

V is TRBV19 and J is TRBJ1-1, with D possibly matching TRBD1 (5 bases). The CDR3 is 13 residues long. Germline lookup yields CDR1 LNHDA and CDR2 SQIVND (reference sequence). Trimming cost V 8 bases and J 0 bases, with 10 bases left between them. CDR3 sequence: CASSGTVNTEAFF. CDR3 DNA sequence: TGTGCCAGTTCCGGGACGGTGAACACTGAAGCTTTCTTT.

The V gene is TRBV15, the J gene TRBJ2-7; D may correspond to TRBD1 or TRBD2 (5 bases each). V lost 3 bases, J lost 0 bases, and 12 bases lay in between. CDR1 is LNHNV and CDR2 is YYDKDF in the germline V gene (reference sequence). The CDR3 is 15 residues long. CDR3 sequence: CATSSGPGPSYEQYF. In nucleotides, the CDR3 is TGTGCCACCAGCAGTGGGCCGGGGCCCTCCTACGAGCAGTACTTC.

The chain joins TRBV10-3 to TRBJ2-3, with 9 bases identical to TRBD1. With 3 bases clipped from V and 6 bases from J, the junction kept 7 bases outside the gene matches. This CDR3 contains 15 residues. Germline V gives CDR1 ENHRY, CDR2 SYGVKD. Here the CDR3 reads CAISEGTGFSDTQYF. The CDR3 nucleotides are TGTGCCATCAGTGAAGGGACAGGGTTTTCCGATACGCAGTATTTT.

The rearrangement joins TRBV5-4 to TRBJ1-1; D call uncertain. The CDR3 is 16 amino acids. V was clipped by 4 bases and J by 5 bases, with 21 bases between them. Per germline, CDR1 SGHNT and CDR2 YYREEE (reference sequence). CDR3 in DNA: TGTGCCAGCAGCCCCGGCGGGAGAGGCATGGAAACTGAAGCTTTCTTT. Translating gives CASSPGGRGMETEAFF.

The chain joins TRBV5-1 to TRBJ2-1; the match to TRBD2 covers 7 bases. The length of the CDR3 is 15 residues. Germline-derived CDR1 and CDR2 are SGHRS and YFSETQ. V trimming: 0 bases; J trimming: 2 bases; junction bases outside the gene matches: 2. The CDR3 protein is CASSLDGLAYNEQFF. Here the CDR3 DNA reads TGCGCCAGCAGCTTGGATGGACTAGCCTACAATGAGCAGTTCTTC.

The J gene is TRBJ1-1, the V gene TRBV11-2; D ambiguous. This CDR3 has 17 amino acids. Trimming left V 1 base short and J 5 bases short, with 20 bases between. Germline values: CDR1 SGHAT, CDR2 FQNNGV. CDR3 protein: CASSLGTDLLIKTEAFF. The CDR3 DNA sequence: TGTGCCAGCAGCTTAGGCACTGACCTTCTCATAAAGACTGAAGCTTTCTTT. Variable domain in full (rest from reference TRBV11-2 and TRBJ1-1): EAGVAQSPRYKIIEKRQSVAFWCNPISGHATLYWYQQILGQGPKLLIQFQNNGVVDDSQLPKDRFSAERLKGVDSTLKIQPAKLEDSAVYLCASSLGTDLLIKTEAFFGQGTRLTVV.

This clone was counted between two and nine times. V gene TRBV3-1 (or the pseudogene TRBV3-2) combines with J gene TRBJ1-2; no reliable D call. The V end lost 1 base, the J end lost 0 bases, and 12 bases lay between the germline ends. The CDR3 is 16 amino acids. Per the germline V gene, CDR1 is LGHDT and CDR2 is YNNKEL (reference sequence). The CDR3, as DNA: TGTGCCAGCAGCCAAGTGGCAGTTCGTCCTAACTATGGCTACACCTTC. Amino acids: CASSQVAVRPNYGYTF.

This sequence joins TRBV5-5 and TRBJ2-5, with 9 nucleotides matching TRBD2. Germline CDR1 is SGHKS and CDR2 is YYEKEE (reference sequence). Losses at the gene ends were 0 bases for V and 5 bases for J; bases not matched to a gene: 5. CDR3 length: 15 amino acids. DNA of the CDR3: TGTGCCAGCAGCTTGGCTAGCGGGAATTGGGAGACCCAGTACTTC. As protein: CASSLASGNWETQYF.

The rearrangement joins TRBV27 to TRBJ2-1; D unresolved. The germline V gene encodes CDR1 MNHEY and CDR2 SMNVEV (reference sequence). The V and J ends lost 6 bases and 0 bases respectively, with 12 bases between them. The CDR3 runs to 15 residues. For the CDR3, the DNA is TGTGCCAGCAGCCAGACCGCAAGCTCCTACAATGAGCAGTTCTTC. This encodes CASSQTASSYNEQFF.

This chain joins TRBV2 and TRBJ2-1; 7 bases map to TRBD1. V dropped 5 bases and J dropped 6; count of bases not matched to a gene: 10. CDR3 length equals 15 residues. CDR1 is SNHLY, CDR2 FYNNEI, per germline. The CDR3 is CASSSGGRDSNEQFF. The CDR3 nucleotides are TGTGCCAGCAGTTCCGGAGGTCGGGACAGCAATGAGCAGTTCTTC.

In its sample, this clone was seen once. The chain has TRBV9 and TRBJ2-1, with a possible D match to TRBD2 (5 bases). With 0 bases removed from V and 0 bases from J, the gap between germline ends came to 22 bases. CDR1 SGDLS and CDR2 YYNGEE come from the germline V gene. The CDR3 contains 20 residues. Here the CDR3 DNA reads TGTGCCAGCAGCGTAGTTCCCGACACCGAGCGGTTCAGCTCCTACAATGAGCAGTTCTTC. Protein product: CASSVVPDTERFSSYNEQFF.

The chain links TRBV28 to TRBJ2-3; 8 nucleotides align to TRBD2. Germline V lookup: CDR1 MDHEN, CDR2 SYDVKM. CDR3 size: 17 residues. The junction had 14 bases not matched to a gene; V was cut back by 6 bases and J by 3 bases. The CDR3 loop reads CASRLGTRQSKTDTQYF. The DNA of the CDR3 is TGTGCCAGCAGACTCGGGACTAGACAAAGTAAAACAGATACGCAGTATTTT.

V usage is TRBV5-4 and J usage is TRBJ2-3; 11 positions match TRBD2. This CDR3 is built from 15 residues. With 0 bases clipped from V and 3 bases from J, the junction kept 0 bases outside the gene matches. CDR1 SGHNT and CDR2 YYREEE come from the germline V gene (reference sequence). Here the CDR3 DNA reads TGTGCCAGCAGCTTGGGGACTAGCGGGACAGATACGCAGTATTTT. Translated: CASSLGTSGTDTQYF.

This sequence joins TRBV5-1 and TRBJ2-2, with TRBD1 as a possible D gene (6 bases). Germline CDR1 reads SGHRS; CDR2 reads YFSETQ. V gave up 4 bases and J gave up 1 base, with 14 bases separating them. The CDR3 has 16 residues. The CDR3 is CASSQTGLLNTGELFF. The CDR3 DNA follows: TGCGCCAGCAGCCAGACAGGCCTGCTGAACACCGGGGAGCTGTTTTTT.

V and J are TRBV6-5 and TRBJ2-7, with 13 bases matching TRBD2. This CDR3 comprises 13 residues. Germline assignment: CDR1 MNHEY and CDR2 SVGAGI. V shed 7 bases and J 7 bases; nucleotides not matched to a gene: 4. The CDR3 DNA is TGTGCCAGCACCCGGGGACTAGCGGGAGAGCAGTACTTC. It yields the protein CASTRGLAGEQYF.

The genes are TRBV5-6 and TRBJ1-5; D ambiguous. Trimming removed 0 bases at V and 4 bases at J, with 5 bases between. Germline V lookup: CDR1 SGHDT, CDR2 YYEEEE. This CDR3 region has 13 residues. In DNA form, the CDR3 reads TGTGCCAGCAGCTTGGGGGTGAATCAGCCCCAGCATTTT. It is translated as CASSLGVNQPQHF.

This clone was seen once. The V and J genes are TRBV7-2 and TRBJ2-7, with a weak D call TRBD1 (5 bases). Germline V gene sequence: CDR1 SGHTA, CDR2 FQGNSA. This CDR3 comprises 18 residues. Trimming took off 1 base at V and 2 bases at J, with 21 bases between the two ends. CDR3 DNA sequence: TGTGCCAGCAGCTTAGTGGGGATTATACAGGCGCGTCCCTACGAGCAGTACTTC. Residues: CASSLVGIIQARPYEQYF.

The chain joins TRBV7-2 to TRBJ2-7, with D unclear. The germline CDR1 and CDR2 sequences are SGHTA and FQGNSA. Trimming removed 1 base from V and 2 bases from J, with 6 bases in between. This CDR3 contains 13 residues. In DNA form, the CDR3 reads TGTGCCAGCAGCTTAGTATCTACCTACGAGCAGTACTTC. This translates into CASSLVSTYEQYF.

This clone was seen just once. This chain joins TRBV5-4 and TRBJ2-5; D is unresolved. The CDR3 spans 14 residues. Germline lookup yields CDR1 SGHNT and CDR2 YYREEE (reference sequence). Trimming removed 4 bases from V and 2 bases from J, with 12 bases in between. The CDR3 DNA reads TGTGCCAGCAGCATTGACGGTACACAAGAGACCCAGTACTTC. This codes for CASSIDGTQETQYF.

This clone came up a few times. The gene calls are TRBV5-4 and TRBJ2-7, with D possibly being TRBD1 or TRBD2 (7 bases each). The CDR3 has 14 amino acids. Trimming removed 5 bases at V and 9 bases at J, with 21 bases between. Germline V gene data show CDR1 as SGHNT and CDR2 as YYREEE (reference sequence). CDR3 DNA sequence: TGTGCCAGCAGTTTCGGCAGGGGGGGTGTAGTGCAGTACTTC. It translates to CASSFGRGGVVQYF.

This clone was picked up a small number of times. The J gene is TRBJ1-4, the V gene TRBV18, with D perhaps TRBD1 (6 bases). From germline, CDR1 is KGHSH and CDR2 LQKENI. This CDR3 comprises 13 residues. The V and J ends lost 6 bases and 6 bases respectively, with 11 bases between them. The CDR3 sequence: CASSQQGDEKLFF. CDR3 coding DNA: TGTGCCAGCTCCCAACAGGGAGATGAAAAACTGTTTTTT.

The chain combines TRBV3-1 (or the pseudogene TRBV3-2) with TRBJ1-2; D is unresolved. Germline V gene data show CDR1 as LGHDT and CDR2 as YNNKEL (reference sequence). The CDR3 contains 11 residues. The V end was cut by 8 bases, the J end by 5 bases, with 9 bases between. The CDR3 nucleotides read TGTGCCAGCCTCGGGCTTTATGGCTACACCTTC. The encoded protein is CASLGLYGYTF.